One T cell receptor (beta chain) is described in this entry. Its matching antigen is unknown. This sample was taken from a study of OX40 agonist ivuxolimab in advanced cancers. Study in general: Enrolled patients in dose escalation had cancers that were hepatocellular carcinoma, melanoma, renal cell or head and neck cancer. A partial response was reached by three patients: one with hepatocellular carcinoma and two with cutaneous melanoma. Patients were roughly 83% male with ages about 20 to 79, mean approximately 55. General observations from the study: The antigen specificity of the peripheral T cells (those that were expanded) was not determined.

Sequencing used immunoSEQ multiplex PCR; TCRdb keeps in-frame clones, though not all of them. This table has about 14,000 clones, around 80% appearing once. The CDR3 loop spans 17 amino acids. Germline-derived CDR1 and CDR2 are SGHNT and YYREEE (reference sequence). Trimming removed 0 bases from V and 3 bases from J, with 19 bases in between. The source is an adult with an advanced solid tumor such as melanoma, head and neck, liver or kidney cancer. The sample here was CD4+ or CD8+ T cells sorted from blood, taken in a trial of the OX40 agonist ivuxolimab. The chain uses TRBV5-4 and TRBJ2-7; TRBD2 might be the D (6 bases). The CDR3, as DNA: TGTGCCAGCAGCTTGGTGAGTGGAGGGCGGTACATCTACGAGCAGTACTTC. The encoded protein is CASSLVSGGRYIYEQYF.